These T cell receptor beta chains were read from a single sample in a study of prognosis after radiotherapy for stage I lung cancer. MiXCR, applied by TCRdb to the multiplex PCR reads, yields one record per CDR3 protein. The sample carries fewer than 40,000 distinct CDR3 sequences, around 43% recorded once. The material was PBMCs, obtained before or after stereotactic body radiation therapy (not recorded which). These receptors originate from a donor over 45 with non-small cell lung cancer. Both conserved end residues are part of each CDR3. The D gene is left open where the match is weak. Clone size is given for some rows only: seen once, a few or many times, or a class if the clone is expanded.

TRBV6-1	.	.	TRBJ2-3	CASSESGRTKDTQYF	TGTGCCAGCAGTGAATCGGGAAGGACCAAAGATACGCAGTATTTT
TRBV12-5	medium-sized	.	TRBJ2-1	CASVGGNEQFF	TGTGCTAGTGTAGGGGGCAATGAGCAGTTCTTC
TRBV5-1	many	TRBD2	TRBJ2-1	CASSLGAASGGSGEQFF	TGCGCCAGCAGCTTGGGGGCGGCTAGCGGGGGGTCTGGTGAGCAGTTCTTC
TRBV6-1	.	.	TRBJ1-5	CASIAGDGNQPQHF	TGTGCCAGCATTGCCGGGGATGGAAATCAGCCCCAGCATTTT
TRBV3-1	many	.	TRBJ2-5	CASSAGLKETQYF	TGTGCCAGCAGCGCCGGGCTAAAAGAGACCCAGTACTTC
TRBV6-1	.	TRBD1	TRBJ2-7	CDSRYWDRSYGQYF	TGTGACAGCAGGTATTGGGACAGGTCCTACGGGCAGTACTTC
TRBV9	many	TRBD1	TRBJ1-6	CASSASGTGGTPLHF	TGTGCCAGCAGCGCTTCCGGGACAGGAGGGACACCCCTCCACTTT
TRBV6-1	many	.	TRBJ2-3	CASSEERDYTQYF	TGTGCCAGCAGTGAAGAACGGGACTATACGCAGTATTTT
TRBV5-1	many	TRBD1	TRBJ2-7	CASSFNSRGQGIDEQYF	TGCGCCAGCAGCTTTAATTCCCGGGGACAGGGGATCGACGAGCAGTACTTC
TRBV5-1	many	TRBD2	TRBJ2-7	CASSILSGNSYEQYF	TGCGCCAGCTCCATTCTAAGCGGGAACTCCTACGAGCAGTACTTC
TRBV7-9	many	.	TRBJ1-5	CASSLGSATQGGQPQHF	TGTGCCAGCAGCTTAGGGTCCGCGACTCAAGGAGGTCAGCCCCAGCATTTT
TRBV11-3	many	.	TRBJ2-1	CASSPRDKYNEQFF	TGTGCCAGCAGTCCCCGGGACAAGTACAATGAGCAGTTCTTC
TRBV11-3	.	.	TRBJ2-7	CASSSSGSYEQYF	TGTGCCAGCAGCTCAAGCGGATCCTACGAGCAGTACTTC
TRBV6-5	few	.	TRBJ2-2	CASSWASAPNTGELFF	TGTGCCAGCAGTTGGGCGAGCGCACCTAACACCGGGGAGCTGTTTTTT
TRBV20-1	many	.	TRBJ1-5	CSARDPAAGSNQPQHF	TGCAGTGCTAGAGATCCAGCAGCCGGCAGCAATCAGCCCCAGCATTTT
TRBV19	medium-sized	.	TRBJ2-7	CASSARDGSYEQYF	TGTGCCAGTAGTGCCCGGGACGGATCCTACGAGCAGTACTTC
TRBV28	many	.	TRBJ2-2	CASEGYTGNTGELFF	TGTGCCAGCGAGGGGTATACGGGGAACACCGGGGAGCTGTTTTTT
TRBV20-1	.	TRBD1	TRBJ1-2	CSASLVGQGFWGYTF	TGCAGTGCTAGTCTTGTTGGACAGGGATTTTGGGGCTACACCTTC
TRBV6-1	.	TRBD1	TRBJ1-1	CASIDQGGAFF	TGTGCCAGCATTGATCAGGGGGGAGCTTTCTTT
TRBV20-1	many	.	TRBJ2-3	CSATNPLGERTQYF	TGCAGTGCGACGAACCCTCTCGGGGAGAGGACGCAGTATTTT
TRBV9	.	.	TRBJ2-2	CASSLYFGELFF	TGTGCCAGCAGCCTTTATTTCGGGGAGCTGTTTTTT
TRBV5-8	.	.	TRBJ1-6	CASSPALTLHF	TGTGCCAGCAGCCCTGCATTAACCCTCCACTTT
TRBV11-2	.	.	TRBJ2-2	CASSLERTGELFF	TGTGCCAGCAGCTTAGAGCGAACCGGGGAGCTGTTTTTT
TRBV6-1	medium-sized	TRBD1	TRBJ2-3	CASSGDRVTDTQYF	TGTGCCAGCAGTGGGGACAGGGTCACAGATACGCAGTATTTT
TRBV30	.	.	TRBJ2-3	CAWSRTTRKGKGLKDTQYF	TGTGCCTGGAGTCGGACTACCCGCAAAGGGAAGGGGCTCAAAGATACGCAGTATTTT
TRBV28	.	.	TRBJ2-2	CVSSLLSSDTGELFF	TGTGTCAGCAGTTTATTGTCCAGCGACACCGGGGAGCTGTTTTTT
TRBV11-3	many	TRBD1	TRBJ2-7	CASSQDRVGEQYF	TGTGCCAGCAGCCAAGACAGGGTAGGCGAGCAGTACTTC
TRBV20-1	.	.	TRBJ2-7	CSARAGSSYEQYF	TGCAGTGCTAGAGCGGGGAGCTCCTACGAGCAGTACTTC
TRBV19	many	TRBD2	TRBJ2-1	CASSPRLAGPYNEQFF	TGTGCCAGTAGTCCCAGACTAGCGGGACCGTACAATGAGCAGTTCTTC
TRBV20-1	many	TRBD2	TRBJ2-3	CSARDGRVGTDTQYF	TGCAGTGCTAGGGACGGGAGGGTAGGCACAGATACGCAGTATTTT
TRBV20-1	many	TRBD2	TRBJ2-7	CSAREKLAGGLAYEQYF	TGCAGTGCTAGAGAAAAACTAGCGGGAGGGCTTGCCTACGAGCAGTACTTC
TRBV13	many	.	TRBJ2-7	CASSLGDREGPYEQYF	TGTGCCAGCAGCTTAGGAGACAGGGAGGGGCCCTACGAGCAGTACTTC
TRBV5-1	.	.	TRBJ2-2	CASSLAQTAGELFF	TGCGCCAGCAGCCTCGCACAAACGGCCGGGGAGCTGTTTTTT
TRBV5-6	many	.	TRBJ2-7	CASSLRDKQYF	TGTGCCAGCAGCTTGCGGGATAAGCAGTACTTC
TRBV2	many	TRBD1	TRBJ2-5	CASSGRTGDRETQYF	TGTGCCAGCAGTGGACGGACAGGGGATAGGGAGACCCAGTACTTC
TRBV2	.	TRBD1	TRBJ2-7	CASSEYFSGGRYEQYF	TGTGCCAGCAGTGAATATTTTTCAGGGGGCCGCTACGAGCAGTACTTC
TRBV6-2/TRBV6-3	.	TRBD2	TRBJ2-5	CASSNGLASRETQYF	TGTGCCAGCAGCAATGGACTAGCGTCCCGGGAGACCCAGTACTTC
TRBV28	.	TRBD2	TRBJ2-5	CASSPLAGGEETQYF	TGTGCCAGCAGTCCTCTAGCGGGAGGGGAGGAGACCCAGTACTTC
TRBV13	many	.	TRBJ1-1	CASSPQGRMNTEAFF	TGTGCCAGCAGCCCGCAGGGACGTATGAACACTGAAGCTTTCTTT
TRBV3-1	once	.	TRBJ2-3	CASSQGARAPF	TGTGCCAGCAGCCAAGGAGCGAGGGCTCCCTTT
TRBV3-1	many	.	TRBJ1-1	CASSQDETEAFF	TGTGCCAGCAGCCAAGATGAGACTGAAGCTTTCTTT
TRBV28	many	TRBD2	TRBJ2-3	CASSRRTSGDTQYF	TGTGCCAGCAGCCGGAGGACTAGTGGAGATACGCAGTATTTT
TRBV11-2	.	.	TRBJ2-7	CASILRGWNYEQHF	TGTGCCAGCATCTTAAGGGGTTGGAACTACGAGCAGCACTTC
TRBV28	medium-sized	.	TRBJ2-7	CASSSVSGSGGEQYF	TGTGCCAGCAGTTCCGTTTCCGGGTCCGGTGGCGAGCAGTACTTC
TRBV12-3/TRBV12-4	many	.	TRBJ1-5	CASSLGSADQPQHF	TGTGCCAGCAGTTTAGGGTCAGCTGATCAGCCCCAGCATTTT
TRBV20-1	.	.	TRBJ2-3	CSAFPKGLADTQYF	TGCAGTGCTTTCCCGAAGGGGTTGGCAGATACGCAGTATTTT
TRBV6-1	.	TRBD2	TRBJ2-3	CAATEVAGGRTDTQYF	TGTGCCGCCACTGAGGTGGCGGGAGGCCGCACAGATACGCAGTATTTT
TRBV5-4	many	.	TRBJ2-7	CASSRVGGPYEQYF	TGTGCCAGCAGCCGCGTGGGAGGACCCTACGAGCAGTACTTC
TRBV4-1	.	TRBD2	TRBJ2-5	CASRRGGLAGEETQYF	TGCGCCAGCAGACGGGGGGGACTAGCGGGAGAAGAGACCCAGTACTTC
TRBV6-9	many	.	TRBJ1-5	CASSDSNFPPQHF	TGTGCCAGCAGTGACTCGAATTTTCCGCCCCAGCATTTT
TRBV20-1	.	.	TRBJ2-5	CSARAEVSWETQYF	TGCAGTGCTAGAGCCGAGGTTAGTTGGGAGACCCAGTACTTC
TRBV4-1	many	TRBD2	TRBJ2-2	CASSQVSSGVNTGELFF	TGCGCCAGCAGCCAAGTTAGTAGCGGGGTGAACACCGGGGAGCTGTTTTTT
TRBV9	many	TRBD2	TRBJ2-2	CASSGTSGVTGELFF	TGTGCCAGCAGCGGGACTAGCGGGGTCACCGGGGAGCTGTTTTTT
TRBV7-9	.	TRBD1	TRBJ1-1	CASSLVWTGGTEPFF	TGTGCCAGCAGCTTAGTATGGACAGGAGGCACTGAACCTTTCTTT
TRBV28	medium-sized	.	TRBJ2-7	CASSLYSYSYEQYF	TGTGCCAGCAGTTTGTACAGCTACTCCTACGAGCAGTACTTC
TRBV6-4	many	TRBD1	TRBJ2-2	CASSKTGAGELFF	TGTGCCAGCAGCAAGACAGGGGCCGGGGAGCTGTTTTTT